This is a list of T cell receptor beta chains from one sample in a study of cytotoxic CD8 clonotypes in ibrutinib-treated CLL. Data came from immunoSEQ multiplex PCR; TCRdb stores just in-frame clones and leaves some out. Among some 140,000 clones listed, roughly 90% were seen once. The source material was PBMCs, sampled after 12 months of ibrutinib treatment. These receptors were taken from a human donor with chronic lymphocytic leukemia. Each CDR3 is given with its conserved first and last residue.

j_call | v_call | cdr3_aa
TRBJ2-1 | TRBV10-1 | CASSLAGPGNEQFF
TRBJ2-2 | TRBV19 | CASRKGGYTGELFF
TRBJ2-7 | TRBV27 | CASSLRGGYEQYF
TRBJ2-2 | TRBV19 | CASIPRGHGTGELFF
TRBJ1-1 | TRBV6-1 | CASSAGGASEAFF
TRBJ2-7 | TRBV7-8 | CASSRGRTGTYEQYF
TRBJ1-3 | TRBV6-5 | CASSPGPGNTIYF
TRBJ1-1 | TRBV7-3 | CASSFKINTEAFF
TRBJ2-7 | TRBV10-3 | CAITARNYEQYF
TRBJ2-6 | TRBV19 | CASSRLGQQLLSGANVLTF
TRBJ1-2 | TRBV27 | CASSLDRGAGYTF
TRBJ1-2 | TRBV28 | CASSLTGYGYTF
TRBJ1-1 | TRBV19 | CASRWGDEWTEAFF